This T cell receptor beta chain appears in the sequencing data of a study of T cell responses to AZD1222 COVID-19 vaccine. Notes on the study in general: White British people made up most donors, females outnumbered males, and clonal diversity was possibly underestimated. Vaccine-associated CD4 TCRs spanned spike, dominant at 160-218 and 743-854.

In regard to this clone: Its antigen is not known.

Measured with immunoSEQ multiplex PCR; TCRdb has only the in-frame clones, and not every one. The sample contains some 150,000 clones, around nine tenths of which appear only once. This material consisted of peripheral blood, taken 28 days after the second AZD1222 dose. The origin of this receptor is an adult who received the AZD1222 COVID-19 vaccine.

The CDR3: CAWSVTAGPYNEQFF. CDR3 bases: TGTGCCTGGAGTGTCACAGCGGGACCCTACAATGAGCAGTTCTTC. The J gene is TRBJ2-1, the V gene TRBV30, with TRBD2 identical over 7 bases. From germline, CDR1 is GTSNPN and CDR2 SVGIG (reference sequence). This CDR3 contains 15 residues. The J segment lost 2 bases and the V segment lost 0 bases, leaving 4 bases of the junction unmatched. The full variable domain, completed using reference TRBV30 and TRBJ2-1, is SQTIHQWPATLVQPVGSPLSLECTVEGTSNPNLYWYRQAAGRGLQLLFYSVGIGQISSEVPQNLSASRPQDRQFILSSKKLLLSDSGFYLCAWSVTAGPYNEQFFGPGTRLTVL.